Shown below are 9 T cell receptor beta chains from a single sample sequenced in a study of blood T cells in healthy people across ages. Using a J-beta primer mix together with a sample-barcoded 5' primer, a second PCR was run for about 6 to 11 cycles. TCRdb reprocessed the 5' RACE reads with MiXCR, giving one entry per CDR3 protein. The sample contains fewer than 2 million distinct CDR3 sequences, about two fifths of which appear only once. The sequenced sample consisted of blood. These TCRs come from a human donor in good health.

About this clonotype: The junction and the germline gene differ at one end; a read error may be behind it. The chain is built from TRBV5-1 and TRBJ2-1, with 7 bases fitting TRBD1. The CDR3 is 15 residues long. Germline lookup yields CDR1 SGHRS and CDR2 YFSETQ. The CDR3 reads CAGSLESPRGYEQFF. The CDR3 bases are TGCGCCGGCAGCTTGGAGTCCCCCAGGGGGTATGAGCAGTTCTTC.

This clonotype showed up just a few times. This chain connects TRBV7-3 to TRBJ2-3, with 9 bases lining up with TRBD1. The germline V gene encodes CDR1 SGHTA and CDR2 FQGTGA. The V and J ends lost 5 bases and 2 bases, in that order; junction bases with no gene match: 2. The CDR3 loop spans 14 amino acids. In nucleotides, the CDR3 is TGTGCCAGCAGCCAACAGGGGGCCACAGATACGCAGTATTTT. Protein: CASSQQGATDTQYF.

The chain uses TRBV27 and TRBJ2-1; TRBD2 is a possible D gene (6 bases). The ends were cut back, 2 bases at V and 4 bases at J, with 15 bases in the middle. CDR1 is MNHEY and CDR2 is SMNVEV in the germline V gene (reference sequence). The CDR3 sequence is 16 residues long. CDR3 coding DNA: TGTGCCAGCAGTTTACCTAGGCGGGGTAAATACAATGAGCAGTTCTTC. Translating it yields CASSLPRRGKYNEQFF.

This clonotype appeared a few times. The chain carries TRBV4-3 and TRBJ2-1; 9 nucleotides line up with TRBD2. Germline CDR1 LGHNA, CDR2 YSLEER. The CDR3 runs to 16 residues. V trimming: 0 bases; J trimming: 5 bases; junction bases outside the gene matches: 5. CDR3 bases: TGCGCCAGCAGCCAAGAGGTGCTAGCGGGGAACAATGAGCAGTTCTTC. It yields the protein CASSQEVLAGNNEQFF.

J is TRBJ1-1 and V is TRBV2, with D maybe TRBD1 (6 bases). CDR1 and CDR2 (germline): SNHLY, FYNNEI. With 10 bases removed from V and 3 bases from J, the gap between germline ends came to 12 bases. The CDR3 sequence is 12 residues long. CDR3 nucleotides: TGTGCCAACCCCACAGGGTACACTGAAGCTTTCTTT. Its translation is CANPTGYTEAFF.

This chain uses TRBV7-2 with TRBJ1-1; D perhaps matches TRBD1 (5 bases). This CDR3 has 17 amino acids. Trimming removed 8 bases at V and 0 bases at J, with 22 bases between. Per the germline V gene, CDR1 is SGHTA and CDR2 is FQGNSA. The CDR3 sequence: CASGYKTQGVVNTEAFF. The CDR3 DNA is TGTGCCAGCGGATATAAGACCCAGGGCGTGGTGAACACTGAAGCTTTCTTT.

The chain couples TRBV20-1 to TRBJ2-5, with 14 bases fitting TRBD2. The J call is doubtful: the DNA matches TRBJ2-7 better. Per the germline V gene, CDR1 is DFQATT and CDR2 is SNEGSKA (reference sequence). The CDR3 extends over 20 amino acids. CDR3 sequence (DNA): TGCAGTGCTAGCGACCCAAAAGGGACTAGCGGGGGCCCTGGAAACTACGAGCAGTACTTC. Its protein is CSASDPKGTSGGPGNYEQYF.

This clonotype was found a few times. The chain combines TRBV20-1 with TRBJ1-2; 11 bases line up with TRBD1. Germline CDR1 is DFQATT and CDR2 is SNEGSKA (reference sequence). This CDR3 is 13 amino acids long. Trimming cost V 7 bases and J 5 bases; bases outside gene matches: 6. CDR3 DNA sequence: TGCAGTGTTTGGGACAGGGGGGAGTATGGCTACACCTTC. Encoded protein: CSVWDRGEYGYTF.

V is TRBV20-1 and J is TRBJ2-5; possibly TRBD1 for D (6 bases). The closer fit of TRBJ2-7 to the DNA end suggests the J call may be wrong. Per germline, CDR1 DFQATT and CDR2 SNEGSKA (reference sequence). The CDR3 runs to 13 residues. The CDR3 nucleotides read TGCAGTGCTAGACCATGGACAGTGGACGAGCAGTACTTC. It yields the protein CSARPWTVDEQYF.